Following are 10 T cell receptor beta chains from one sample sequenced in a study of T cells in localized non-small cell lung cancer. Measured with immunoSEQ multiplex PCR; TCRdb has only the in-frame clones, and not every one. Here the sample spans around 100,000 clones, roughly 90% being singletons. The sample was peripheral blood, taken before any cancer treatment. These receptors were obtained from a man between 35 and 75 years old with stage I squamous cell lung carcinoma.

The chain links TRBV6-1 to TRBJ2-3; D assignment may be TRBD1 or TRBD2 (5 bases each). Per germline, CDR1 MNHNS and CDR2 SASEGT. The ends were cut back, 2 bases at V and 0 bases at J, with 9 bases in the middle. This CDR3 spans 15 amino acids. The CDR3 region has the DNA TGTGCCAGCAGTGAAACAGGAGGAAGCACAGATACGCAGTATTTT. This codes for CASSETGGSTDTQYF.

Concerning this clone itself: The junction does not match germline at one end; this may be a read error. The chain has TRBV5-1 and TRBJ2-1; perhaps D is TRBD1 or TRBD2 (7 bases each). The germline CDR1 and CDR2 sequences are SGHRS and YFSETQ. This CDR3 region has 14 residues. The CDR3 DNA sequence: TGCGCCAGCACCTTGGGAGGGGGCCTCAATGAGCAGTTCTTC. As protein: CASTLGGGLNEQFF. Supplemented by reference TRBV5-1 and TRBJ2-1, the full variable domain reads KAGVTQTPRYLIKTRGQQVTLSCSPISGHRSVSWYQQTPGQGLQFLFEYFSETQRNKGNFPGRFSGRQFSNSRSEMNVSTLELGDSALYLCASTLGGGLNEQFFGPGTRLTVL.

The J gene is TRBJ1-2, the V gene TRBV2; D remains ambiguous. Germline lookup yields CDR1 SNHLY and CDR2 FYNNEI. This CDR3 contains 13 residues. Trimming removed 8 bases from V and 7 bases from J, with 17 bases in between. Written as DNA, the CDR3 is TGTGCCAGCTTCACAGATCCGAAAGGTGGCTACACCTTC. Its protein product is CASFTDPKGGYTF.

The V and J genes are TRBV7-4 and TRBJ2-7, with 9 nucleotides matching TRBD2. CDR1 and CDR2 from the germline V gene are SGHVT and SQSDAQ. The J segment lost 3 bases and the V segment lost 0 bases, leaving 12 bases of the junction unmatched. The CDR3 totals 18 residues. CDR3 region: CASSLATSGCYKYYEQYF. The DNA of the CDR3 is TGTGCCAGCAGCTTAGCGACTAGCGGATGTTACAAGTACTACGAGCAGTACTTC.

The chain is built from TRBV5-4 and TRBJ2-6; no clear D. CDR3 size: 16 residues. Per germline, CDR1 SGHNT and CDR2 YYREEE (reference sequence). Trimming took off 0 bases at V and 0 bases at J, with 7 bases between the two ends. The CDR3 region has the DNA TGTGCCAGCAGCTTGGACGGGTACTCTGGGGCCAACGTCCTGACTTTC. Its protein product is CASSLDGYSGANVLTF.

This clone was seen a single time. The CDR3 here is CASRFTVATNEKLFF. As DNA, the CDR3 is TGCGCCAGCAGATTCACAGTTGCAACTAATGAAAAACTGTTTTTT. The gene calls are TRBV5-1 and TRBJ1-4; D not certain. V was trimmed by 5 bases and J by 0 bases, leaving 11 bases between them. This CDR3 has 15 amino acids. Germline-derived CDR1 and CDR2 are SGHRS and YFSETQ. Full variable domain (remainder filled in from reference TRBV5-1 and TRBJ1-4): KAGVTQTPRYLIKTRGQQVTLSCSPISGHRSVSWYQQTPGQGLQFLFEYFSETQRNKGNFPGRFSGRQFSNSRSEMNVSTLELGDSALYLCASRFTVATNEKLFFGSGTQLSVL.

The CDR3 region is CASSQDTGVNTEAFF. CDR3 nucleotide sequence: TGCGCCAGCAGCCAAGATACAGGGGTGAACACTGAAGCTTTCTTT. The V gene is TRBV4-3, the J gene TRBJ1-1; 7 bases are a match to TRBD1. This CDR3 is built from 15 residues. CDR1 is LGHNA and CDR2 is YSLEER in the germline V gene. J lost 0 bases, V lost 0 bases, and 1 base had no gene match.

J is TRBJ2-6 and V is TRBV18; 9 bases align to TRBD1. The CDR3 length is 17 residues. The J segment lost 2 bases and the V segment lost 4 bases, leaving 6 bases of the junction unmatched. Per the germline V gene, CDR1 is KGHSH and CDR2 is LQKENI. The CDR3 DNA sequence: TGTGCCAGCTCACAAGGGACAGGGTTAACTGGGGCCAACGTCCTGACTTTC. This gives the protein CASSQGTGLTGANVLTF.

The chain uses TRBV7-9 and TRBJ1-4, with no clear D. This CDR3 has 15 amino acids. Germline values: CDR1 SEHNR, CDR2 FQNEAQ (reference sequence). Trimming removed 1 base at V and 1 base at J, with 7 bases between. The CDR3 sequence is CASSLDSITNEKLFF. As DNA, the CDR3 is TGTGCCAGCAGCTTAGATAGCATAACTAATGAAAAACTGTTTTTT.

This rearrangement joins TRBV7-7 to TRBJ2-2; D possibly corresponds to TRBD2 (5 bases). This CDR3 is built from 14 residues. Germline lookup yields CDR1 SSHAT and CDR2 FNYEAQ (reference sequence). The germline V and J ends were trimmed by 5 bases and 5 bases, with 12 bases remaining between them. The CDR3 reads CASSRGRGTGELFF. DNA of the CDR3: TGTGCCAGCAGCCGCGGCCGGGGTACCGGGGAGCTGTTTTTT.